These T cell receptor beta chains were read from a single sample in a study of cytomegalovirus exposure and HLA in healthy donors. Sequenced by immunoSEQ multiplex PCR; TCRdb stores in-frame clones only, minus some. The sample holds 150,000 to 200,000 clones, 60% to 85% seen once. The sample comprised PBMCs. The receptors come from a woman in her forties in good health and CMV-seronegative. Each CDR3 is given with its conserved first and last residue. The D gene is left open where the match is weak. Expanded clones get a size class; other rows say once, few or many, or leave the size out.

D gene: NA
clone size: NA
J gene: TRBJ1-2
V gene: TRBV4-2
CDR3 DNA: TGTGCCAGCAGCCAAGCTAAAGGGGATAACTATGGCTACACCTTC
CDR3 protein: CASSQAKGDNYGYTF

D gene: TRBD1
clone size: NA
J gene: TRBJ2-7
V gene: TRBV11-2
CDR3 DNA: TGTGCCAGCAGCTTCCCGACAGGGATCCGCGAGCAGTACTTC
CDR3 protein: CASSFPTGIREQYF

D gene: NA
clone size: NA
J gene: TRBJ1-3
V gene: TRBV5-1
CDR3 DNA: TGCGCCAGCAGCTTTGACAGTGGAAACACCATATATTTT
CDR3 protein: CASSFDSGNTIYF

D gene: NA
clone size: few
J gene: TRBJ1-1
V gene: TRBV6-1
CDR3 DNA: TGTGCCAGTCTGGTGGGAGGAGGAACTGAAGCTTTCTTT
CDR3 protein: CASLVGGGTEAFF

D gene: TRBD1
clone size: NA
J gene: TRBJ2-2
V gene: TRBV19
CDR3 DNA: TGTGCCAGTACCGCTAGGGGGACAGACACCGGGGAGCTGTTTTTT
CDR3 protein: CASTARGTDTGELFF

D gene: NA
clone size: few
J gene: TRBJ2-3
V gene: TRBV29-1
CDR3 DNA: TGCAGCGTTGTTTCCCTCACAGATACGCAGTATTTT
CDR3 protein: CSVVSLTDTQYF

D gene: NA
clone size: NA
J gene: TRBJ1-1
V gene: TRBV5-6
CDR3 DNA: TGTGCCAGCAGCTCCACAGGTGAAGCTTTCTTT
CDR3 protein: CASSSTGEAFF

D gene: NA
clone size: NA
J gene: TRBJ1-2
V gene: TRBV6-5
CDR3 DNA: TGTGCCAGCACAGACAGGATCTATGGCTACACCTTC
CDR3 protein: CASTDRIYGYTF

D gene: TRBD1
clone size: few
J gene: TRBJ1-2
V gene: TRBV28
CDR3 DNA: TGTGCCAGCAGTCCTACCGGGACAGGGGGCACCTATGGCTACACCTTC
CDR3 protein: CASSPTGTGGTYGYTF

D gene: TRBD2
clone size: NA
J gene: TRBJ2-7
V gene: TRBV18
CDR3 DNA: TGTGCCAGCTCACCGGGGACTAGCGGGGGGGTCTACGAGCAGTACTTC
CDR3 protein: CASSPGTSGGVYEQYF

D gene: TRBD2
clone size: once
J gene: TRBJ2-3
V gene: TRBV7-3
CDR3 DNA: TGTGCCAGCAGCTTAACAACTAGCGGGACAGATACGCAGTATTTT
CDR3 protein: CASSLTTSGTDTQYF

D gene: TRBD1
clone size: NA
J gene: TRBJ2-3
V gene: TRBV5-1
CDR3 DNA: TGCGCCAGCAGCTTGGCGACAGGGGCCACAGATACGCAGTATTTT
CDR3 protein: CASSLATGATDTQYF

D gene: NA
clone size: NA
J gene: TRBJ2-4
V gene: TRBV2
CDR3 DNA: TGTGCCAGCAAAGTGGGGGGACCAAACATTCAGTACTTC
CDR3 protein: CASKVGGPNIQYF

D gene: TRBD1
clone size: NA
J gene: TRBJ2-5
V gene: TRBV12-5
CDR3 DNA: TGTGCTAGTGGCCCGGGACAGGGGGCCGGCGAGACCCAGTACTTC
CDR3 protein: CASGPGQGAGETQYF

D gene: TRBD1
clone size: NA
J gene: TRBJ1-1
V gene: TRBV10-3
CDR3 DNA: TGTGCCATCACTGCGACAGGGGAGACTGAAGCTTTCTTT
CDR3 protein: CAITATGETEAFF

D gene: NA
clone size: NA
J gene: TRBJ2-2
V gene: TRBV5-1
CDR3 DNA: TGCGCCAGCAGCTTTACAGGGTTTTCCGGGGAGCTGTTTTTT
CDR3 protein: CASSFTGFSGELFF

D gene: NA
clone size: NA
J gene: TRBJ1-2
V gene: TRBV2
CDR3 DNA: TGTGCCAGCACCGCGGGGGTATATGGCTACACCTTC
CDR3 protein: CASTAGVYGYTF

D gene: NA
clone size: NA
J gene: TRBJ1-2
V gene: TRBV10-3
CDR3 DNA: TGTGCCATCAGTGGGACAGATCTACGCGGCTACACCTTC
CDR3 protein: CAISGTDLRGYTF

D gene: NA
clone size: NA
J gene: TRBJ2-5
V gene: TRBV6-6
CDR3 DNA: TGTGCCAGCAGTTACTCGAAGGACTCAGAGACCCAGTACTTC
CDR3 protein: CASSYSKDSETQYF

D gene: NA
clone size: NA
J gene: TRBJ2-5
V gene: TRBV5-1
CDR3 DNA: TGCGCCAGCAGCTTGGACGGGGGGCTGGAGACCCAGTACTTC
CDR3 protein: CASSLDGGLETQYF

D gene: NA
clone size: NA
J gene: TRBJ2-7
V gene: TRBV28
CDR3 DNA: TGTGCCAGCAGTTTAATCGGGACAACTTCCTACGAGCAGTACTTC
CDR3 protein: CASSLIGTTSYEQYF

D gene: NA
clone size: NA
J gene: TRBJ1-1
V gene: TRBV6-5
CDR3 DNA: TGTGCCAGCAGTTACTCCCGGGAGGTAGCTTTCTTT
CDR3 protein: CASSYSREVAFF

D gene: NA
clone size: NA
J gene: TRBJ2-1
V gene: TRBV5-4
CDR3 DNA: TGTGCCAGCAGTACCCTTCGGGTGGAACACAATGAGCAGTTCTTC
CDR3 protein: CASSTLRVEHNEQFF

D gene: NA
clone size: NA
J gene: TRBJ1-5
V gene: TRBV2
CDR3 DNA: TGTGCCAGCAGGGGAGGGACGGGCAATCAGCCCCAGCATTTT
CDR3 protein: CASRGGTGNQPQHF

D gene: NA
clone size: NA
J gene: TRBJ2-3
V gene: TRBV2
CDR3 DNA: TGTGCCACCACCGGGGGGCCGACAGATACGCAGTATTTT
CDR3 protein: CATTGGPTDTQYF

D gene: NA
clone size: NA
J gene: TRBJ1-1
V gene: TRBV13
CDR3 DNA: TGTGCCAGCAGCTTCATGAACACTGAAGCTTTCTTT
CDR3 protein: CASSFMNTEAFF

D gene: TRBD1
clone size: NA
J gene: TRBJ2-2
V gene: TRBV28
CDR3 DNA: TGTGCCAGCAGTGGATACCGGGACAGGGGTTCCACCGGGGAGCTGTTTTTT
CDR3 protein: CASSGYRDRGSTGELFF

D gene: NA
clone size: NA
J gene: TRBJ1-1
V gene: TRBV27
CDR3 DNA: TGTGCCAGCAGTTTCGAGGGCGGTTCTGAAGCTTTCTTT
CDR3 protein: CASSFEGGSEAFF

D gene: NA
clone size: NA
J gene: TRBJ1-4
V gene: TRBV6-1
CDR3 DNA: TGTGCCAGCAGTGGAGGGGGGGGCTATGAAAAACTGTTTTTT
CDR3 protein: CASSGGGGYEKLFF

D gene: TRBD2
clone size: NA
J gene: TRBJ2-3
V gene: TRBV4-2
CDR3 DNA: TGTGCCAGCAGCCAAGGCCGCGGGGGGATAGATACGCAGTATTTT
CDR3 protein: CASSQGRGGIDTQYF

D gene: TRBD2
clone size: NA
J gene: TRBJ2-1
V gene: TRBV13
CDR3 DNA: TGTGCCAGCAGCGCCCGGGGCGGGAGGAATGAGCAGTTCTTC
CDR3 protein: CASSARGGRNEQFF

D gene: NA
clone size: NA
J gene: TRBJ2-7
V gene: TRBV6-5
CDR3 DNA: TGTGCCAGCAGTTGGAACAGGATCGAAGGGGCGCAGTACTTC
CDR3 protein: CASSWNRIEGAQYF

D gene: TRBD1
clone size: NA
J gene: TRBJ2-4
V gene: TRBV19
CDR3 DNA: TGTGCCAGTAGTATAGTTGGACAGGGGGCTCCGGTGGCCAAAAACATTCAGTACTTC
CDR3 protein: CASSIVGQGAPVAKNIQYF

D gene: TRBD1
clone size: NA
J gene: TRBJ2-1
V gene: TRBV19
CDR3 DNA: TGTGCCAGTAGTGGGGACGCCAGGGGGTATGGCAATGAGCAGTTCTTC
CDR3 protein: CASSGDARGYGNEQFF

D gene: NA
clone size: NA
J gene: TRBJ1-5
V gene: TRBV7-9
CDR3 DNA: TGTGCCAGCAGCTTCCAGGGAACCAATCAGCCCCAGCATTTT
CDR3 protein: CASSFQGTNQPQHF

D gene: NA
clone size: NA
J gene: TRBJ1-6
V gene: TRBV2
CDR3 DNA: TGTGCCAGCAGTGAACGACAAGGGGCAGATAATTCACCCCTCCACTTT
CDR3 protein: CASSERQGADNSPLHF

D gene: NA
clone size: NA
J gene: TRBJ2-1
V gene: TRBV19
CDR3 DNA: TGTGCCAGTAGTATACAGTACCAGATGACTTACAATGAGCAGTTCTTC
CDR3 protein: CASSIQYQMTYNEQFF